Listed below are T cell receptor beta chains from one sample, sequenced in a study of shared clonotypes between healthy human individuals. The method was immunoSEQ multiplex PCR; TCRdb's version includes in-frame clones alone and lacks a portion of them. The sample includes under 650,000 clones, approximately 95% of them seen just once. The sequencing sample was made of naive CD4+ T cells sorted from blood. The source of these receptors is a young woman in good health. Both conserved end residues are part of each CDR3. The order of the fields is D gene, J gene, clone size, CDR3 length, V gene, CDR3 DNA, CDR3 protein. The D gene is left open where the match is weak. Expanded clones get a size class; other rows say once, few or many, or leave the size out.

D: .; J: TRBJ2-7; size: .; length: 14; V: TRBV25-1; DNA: TGTGCCAGCAGTGAAGACGGCAGATCCTACGAGCAGTACTTC; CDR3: CASSEDGRSYEQYF
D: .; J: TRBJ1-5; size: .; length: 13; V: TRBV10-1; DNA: TGCGCCAGCAGTGAGTCCCTCAATCAGCCCCAGCATTTT; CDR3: CASSESLNQPQHF
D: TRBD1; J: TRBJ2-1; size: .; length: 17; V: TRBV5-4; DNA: TGTGCCAGCAGCTTGGGGGGACAGGGCATCAAATTTAATGAGCAGTTCTTC; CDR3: CASSLGGQGIKFNEQFF
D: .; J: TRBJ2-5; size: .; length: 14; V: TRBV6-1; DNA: TGTGCCAGCAGAACTCGAGGTGTGTTGGAGACCCAGTACTTC; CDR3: CASRTRGVLETQYF
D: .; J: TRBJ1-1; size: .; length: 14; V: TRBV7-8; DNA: TGTGCCAGCAGCTACAGGCTCCCGAACACTGAAGCTTTCTTT; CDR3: CASSYRLPNTEAFF
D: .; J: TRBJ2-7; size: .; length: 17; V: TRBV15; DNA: TGTGCCACCAGCCGACAGGCTAGCGGCCTGGGAATGTACGAGCAGTACTTC; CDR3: CATSRQASGLGMYEQYF
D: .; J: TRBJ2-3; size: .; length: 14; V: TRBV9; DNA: TGTGCCGAACGGCGGGCGTCCTTCACAGATACGCAGTATTTT; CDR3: CAERRASFTDTQYF
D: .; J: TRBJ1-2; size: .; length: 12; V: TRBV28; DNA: TGTGCCAGCAGTTTTGTGGGATATGGCTACACCTTC; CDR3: CASSFVGYGYTF
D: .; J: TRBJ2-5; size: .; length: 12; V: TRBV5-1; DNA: .; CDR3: CASSFGPGEQYF
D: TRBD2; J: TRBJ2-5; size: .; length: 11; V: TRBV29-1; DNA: TGCAGCGCCGGAGCGGGGGAGACCCAGTACTTC; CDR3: CSAGAGETQYF
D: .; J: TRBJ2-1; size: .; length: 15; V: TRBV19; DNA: TGTGCCAGTACCCCGGACAGAGACTCCTACAATGAGCAGTTCTTC; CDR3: CASTPDRDSYNEQFF
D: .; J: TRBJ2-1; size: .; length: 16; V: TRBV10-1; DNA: TGCGCCAGCAGGGCCGGAGATTCACACCACGGGAATGAGCAGTTCTTC; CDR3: CASRAGDSHHGNEQFF
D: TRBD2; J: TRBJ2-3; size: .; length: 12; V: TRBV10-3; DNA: TGTGCCGTAGCGGGTGAAACAGATACGCAGTATTTT; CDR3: CAVAGETDTQYF
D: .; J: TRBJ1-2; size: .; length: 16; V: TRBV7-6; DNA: TGTGCCAGCAGCTCCGAAAACAGGGACTCTAACTATGGCTACACCTTC; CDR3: CASSSENRDSNYGYTF
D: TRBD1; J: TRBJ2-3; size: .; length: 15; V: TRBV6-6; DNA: TGTGCCAGCAGTTGGGGACAGGGAGTGGCAGATACGCAGTATTTT; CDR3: CASSWGQGVADTQYF
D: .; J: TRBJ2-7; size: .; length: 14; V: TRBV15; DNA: TGTGCCACCAGCAGTTGGGGGGATCCCTACGAGCAGTACTTC; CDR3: CATSSWGDPYEQYF
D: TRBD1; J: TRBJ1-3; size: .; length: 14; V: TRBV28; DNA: TGTGCCAGCCAGACCGGACAGGGAGGAAACACCATATATTTT; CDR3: CASQTGQGGNTIYF
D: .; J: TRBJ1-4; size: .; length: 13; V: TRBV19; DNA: TGTGCCAGTAAAGAAGTTGGGGATGAAAAACTGTTTTTT; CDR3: CASKEVGDEKLFF
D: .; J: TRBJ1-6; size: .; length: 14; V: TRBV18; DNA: TGTGCCAGCTCTTACGGGCCGAATAATTCACCCCTCCACTTT; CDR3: CASSYGPNNSPLHF
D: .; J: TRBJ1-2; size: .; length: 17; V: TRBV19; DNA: TGTGCCAGTAGTATAGGCGAGGGACGGATGATTAACTATGGCTACACCTTC; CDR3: CASSIGEGRMINYGYTF
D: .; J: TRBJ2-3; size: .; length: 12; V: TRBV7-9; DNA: TGTGCCAGCAGCCCCGGGCCGGATACGCAGTATTTT; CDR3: CASSPGPDTQYF
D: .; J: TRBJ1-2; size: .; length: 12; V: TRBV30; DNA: TGTGCCTGGAGTGCCCACAGGATTCGCTACACCTTC; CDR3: CAWSAHRIRYTF
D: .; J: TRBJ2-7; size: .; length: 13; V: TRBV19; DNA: TGTGCCAGTAGTAAGGACAGCTCCTACGAGCAGTACTTC; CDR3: CASSKDSSYEQYF
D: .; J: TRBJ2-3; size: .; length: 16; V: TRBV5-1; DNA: TGCGCCAGCAGCTTGGCCCCCTATGTTATTAGTGATACGCAGTATTTT; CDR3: CASSLAPYVISDTQYF
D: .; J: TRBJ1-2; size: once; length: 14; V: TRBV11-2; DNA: TGTGCCAGCAGCTTCGAGCCAGCAGGCTATGGCTACACCTTC; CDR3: CASSFEPAGYGYTF
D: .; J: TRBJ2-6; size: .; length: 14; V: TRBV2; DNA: TGTGCCAGCCACGACAGCTCTGGGGCCAACGTCCTGACTTTC; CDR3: CASHDSSGANVLTF
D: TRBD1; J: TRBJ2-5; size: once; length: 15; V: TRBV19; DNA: TGTGCCAGTAGTACCTCGGGACAGGGACAAGAGACCCAGTACTTC; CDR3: CASSTSGQGQETQYF
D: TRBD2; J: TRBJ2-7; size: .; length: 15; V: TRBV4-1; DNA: TGCGCCAGCAGCCAAATAGCGGGAGAAGCCTACGAGCAGTACTTC; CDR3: CASSQIAGEAYEQYF
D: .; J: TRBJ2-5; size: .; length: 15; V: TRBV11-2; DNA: TGTGCCAGCAGCTTAAAACCCACTTGGCCAGAGACCCAGTACTTC; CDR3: CASSLKPTWPETQYF
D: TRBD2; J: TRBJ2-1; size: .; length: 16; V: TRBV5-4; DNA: TGTGCCAGCAGCTCTTCTAGCGGGAGGAGAGGGGGTGAGCAGTTCTTC; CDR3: CASSSSSGRRGGEQFF
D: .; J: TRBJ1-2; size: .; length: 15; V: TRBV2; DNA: TGTGCCAGCAGTCAGACTAGGGAGGCCTCCTATGGCTACACCTTC; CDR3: CASSQTREASYGYTF
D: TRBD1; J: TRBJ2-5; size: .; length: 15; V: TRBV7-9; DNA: TGTGCCAGCATCCCGGGTTACAGGGGTACCGAGACCCAGTACTTC; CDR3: CASIPGYRGTETQYF
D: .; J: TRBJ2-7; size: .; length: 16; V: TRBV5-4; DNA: TGTGCCAGCAGCTTGGTAAAAAGTAGGAGCTCCTACGAGCAGTACTTC; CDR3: CASSLVKSRSSYEQYF
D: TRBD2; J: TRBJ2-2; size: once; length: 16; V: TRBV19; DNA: TGTGCCAGTAGTTCCGGGACTAGGGTAAAGACCGGGGAGCTGTTTTTT; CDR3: CASSSGTRVKTGELFF
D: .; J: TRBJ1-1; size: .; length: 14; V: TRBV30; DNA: TGTGCCTGGAGTGTAGAGGCGTTTCGTCCTGAAGCTTTCTTT; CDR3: CAWSVEAFRPEAFF
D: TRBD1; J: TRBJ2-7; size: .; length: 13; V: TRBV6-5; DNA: TGTGCCAGCAGGCGGACAGGGGACTACGAGCAGTACTTC; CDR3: CASRRTGDYEQYF
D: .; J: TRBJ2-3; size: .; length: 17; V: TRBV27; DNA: TGTGCCAGCAGTTTATCCGGACTGGGACCTAGCACAGATACGCAGTATTTT; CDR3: CASSLSGLGPSTDTQYF
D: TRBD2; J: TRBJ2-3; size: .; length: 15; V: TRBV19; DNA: TGTGCCAGTAGGGATAGCGGGAGGCCCACAGATACGCAGTATTTT; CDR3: CASRDSGRPTDTQYF
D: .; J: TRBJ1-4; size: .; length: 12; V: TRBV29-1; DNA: TGCAGCGTTGCGGGGCAGGGCGAAAAACTGTTTTTT; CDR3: CSVAGQGEKLFF
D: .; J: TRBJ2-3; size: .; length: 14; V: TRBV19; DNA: TGTGCCAGTAGTAGTAGCGACACCTCAGATACGCAGTATTTT; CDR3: CASSSSDTSDTQYF
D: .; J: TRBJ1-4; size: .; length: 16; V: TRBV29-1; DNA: TGCAGCGTTGGAGGGGCAGGCCTGGCAACTAATGAAAAACTGTTTTTT; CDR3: CSVGGAGLATNEKLFF